The source of this T cell receptor beta chain is a study of regulatory T cells in long-lasting Graves disease. Ten or more counts support this clonotype. Its antigen is still unknown. Relying on iRepertoire HTBI primers and Arm-PCR of CDR3 regions, the team built TCR beta libraries. One entry per CDR3 protein results from TCRdb running MiXCR on the multiplex PCR reads. The sample carries roughly 300,000 distinct CDR3 sequences, approximately 20% recorded once. CDR1 is MNHNS, CDR2 SASEGT, per germline. There are 14 residues in the CDR3. V gave up 6 bases and J gave up 3 bases; unmatched junction bases: 5. General study findings and limits: Persistent Graves' patients showed less TCR diversity than newly diagnosed ones.

Sample time point: persistent/refractory GD, antithyroid drugs over 5 years with positive TRAb. PBMC-extracted RNA yielded the TCR library. Here the sequenced sample was peripheral blood mononuclear cells (PBMCs), taken when the disease was refractory, from a patient treated with antithyroid drugs. The chain joins TRBV6-1 to TRBJ1-5; 7 nucleotides align to TRBD1. The receptor comes from a female donor with Graves disease. CDR3 sequence: CASRGQIFNQPQHF. The CDR3 DNA is TGTGCCAGCAGGGGACAGATTTTCAATCAGCCCCAGCATTTT.